Given below is one TCR beta chain in context. The specificity of this receptor is unknown. Per-base quality was not reported, and no clone a single base away is much larger than it. This entry is derived from a study of blood T cell repertoires in COVID-19 (TCRdb year 2020). The study in broad terms: Collaborator samples came from the United States, Italy and Spain and covered acute and convalescent phases of COVID-19. The prospective study material was composed of cDNA or gDNA derived from T cells, B-cell-depleted T cells, or PBMCs. Subjects who had been exposed to COVID-19, were actively infected with it, or had recovered from it provided the deeply sampled blood TCRbeta repertoires that made up the dataset. The repertoires were released in a freely available public database meant as a resource for research on the immune response to SARS-CoV-2. The samples were drawn from the first 160 participants of the ongoing ImmuneRACE study and from over 950 subjects provided by 6 global collaborators. The sample metadata nearly always contained a de-identified subject ID, COVID-19 status, age in years and sex. Where HLA class I and class II types were available, the types were taken from metadata supplied by the sample provider, not from assay-based typing.

Results and caveats for the whole study, not just this receptor: Clinical and demographic metadata were provided uncurated, with the amount varying by source and participant.

The immunoSEQ Assay, a bias-controlled multiplex PCR, was used to amplify TCRbeta CDR3 regions from genomic DNA. The authors' analysis ran thus. Nucleated cell counts per sample were estimated from amplification of reference gene primers within the assay. To quantify the absolute abundance of each unique TCRbeta CDR3 rearrangement, sequence reads were collapsed and filtered. Productive Simpson clonality was computed per sample as the square root of Simpson's diversity index over productive rearrangements. TCRdb carries this immuneACCESS record with in-frame sequences only. Its versions omit some clonotypes, under half of them owing to an unresolved V gene in the studies checked, with the rest unexplained. V, J and clone size were drawn from that table, and D and trimming were deduced from the DNA. This sample has some 360,000 clones in its table, and 88% of those were observed once. The ten largest account for just over 1% of the sample.

In the prospective study, participants were about 18 to 95 years old, resided in 25 or so geographic areas of the United States, and were enrolled through a virtual design. To assign participants to cohorts, the prospective study relied on clinical history that participants themselves reported in a screening survey and a study questionnaire. Exposed participants had been in contact with someone with a PCR-confirmed or clinician-diagnosed COVID-19 case within 2 weeks of study entry. In the prospective study, mobile phlebotomists collected whole blood, serum and a nasopharyngeal or oropharyngeal swab from each participant. Over a roughly 2-month period, participants in the prospective study had the option of providing additional blood draws and questionnaires. Before DNA extraction, blood samples from the prospective study were shipped at room temperature or frozen. The CDR3 starts with the cysteine, ends with the phenylalanine, and has 17 residues. Here the CDR3 DNA is all that survives: 51 bases in frame from base 1. The germline V gene provides CDR1 SGHVS and CDR2 FNYEAQ. Clipping removes 1 base from V and 2 bases from J, with 9 as the unmatched junction base count.

The sample comprised PBMCs or T cells enriched from blood (not recorded which). This TCR came from a woman aged 30 to 39 who had been exposed to COVID-19. The V and J segments used are TRBV7-6 and TRBJ2-7, with 9 bases in between that match TRBD2. The CDR3 has the sequence CASSLVISGRTPYEQYF. The DNA sequence is TGTGCCAGCAGCTTAGTGATAAGCGGGAGGACTCCCTACGAGCAGTACTTC. Here the CDR3 is joined to the reference TRBV7-6 and TRBJ2-7 genes, and the full variable domain is: GAGVSQSPRYKVTKRGQDVALRCDPISGHVSLYWYRQALGQGPEFLTYFNYEAQQDKSGLPNDRFSAERPEGSISTLTIQRTEQRDSAMYRCASSLVISGRTPYEQYFGPGTRLTVT.